Listed here are 18 T cell receptor beta chains from one sample, sequenced in a study of T cell responses to AZD1222 COVID-19 vaccine (dated by TCRdb to about 2021). Library construction relied on the immunoSEQ multiplex PCR assay. Drawn from immuneACCESS, this table holds only the in-frame rearrangements with V and J called that TCRdb kept. Clones are partly lost; checked studies trace under half to an unresolved V gene and leave the rest unexplained. The table for this sample lists 160,000 or so clones; about 89% of them were counted only once. The ten largest clonotypes hold about 9% of the sample. The time point label for this specimen denotes: about 28 days (+/-7) after the second vaccine dose. Here the sequenced sample was peripheral blood, taken 28 days after the second AZD1222 dose. The receptor set was obtained from an adult who received the AZD1222 COVID-19 vaccine.

J is TRBJ1-2 and V is TRBV5-1; D is undetermined. Germline V gives CDR1 SGHRS, CDR2 YFSETQ. V lost 0 bases and J lost 4, with 4 bases in between. The CDR3 has 12 residues. CDR3 residues: CASSLGVYGYTF. The DNA of the CDR3 is TGCGCCAGCAGCTTGGGTGTCTATGGCTACACCTTC.

This clone was picked up a small number of times. For the CDR3, the DNA is TGTGCCAGCAGCTTCCCAGACAGAAACACTGAAGCTTTCTTT. Its translation is CASSFPDRNTEAFF. The rearrangement joins TRBV11-2 to TRBJ1-1; D might be TRBD1 (5 bases). Germline CDR1 and CDR2: SGHAT and FQNNGV. V was clipped by 3 bases and J by 2 bases, with 10 bases between them. The CDR3 is 14 amino acids.

This clone was detected only a few times. The chain links TRBV11-1 to TRBJ2-7, with D unresolved. Germline V gives CDR1 SGHAT, CDR2 FQDESV (reference sequence). The CDR3 consists of 11 residues. V gave up 9 bases and J gave up 3 bases, with 9 bases separating them. CDR3 sequence (DNA): TGTGCCAGTGGGGTCGACTACGAGCAGTACTTC. Its protein product is CASGVDYEQYF.

CDR3 residues: CASSQVGGLEAFF. CDR3 nucleotide sequence: TGTGCCAGCAGCCAAGTGGGGGGTCTGGAAGCTTTCTTT. The chain links TRBV4-2 to TRBJ1-1, with D perhaps TRBD1 (5 bases). Germline V CDR1 and CDR2: LGHNA, YNFKEQ. V was shortened by 1 base and J by 8 bases, with 11 bases between the two germline ends. The CDR3 consists of 13 residues.

J is TRBJ2-3 and V is TRBV7-9, with 8 positions matching TRBD1. The CDR3 spans 15 residues. The germline gives CDR1 SEHNR, CDR2 FQNEAQ (reference sequence). After removal of 5 bases from V and 0 bases from J, the junction contained 4 bases not matched to a gene. CDR3 sequence (DNA): TGTGCCAGCAGCGTCAGGACAGGGAGCACAGATACGCAGTATTTT. This encodes CASSVRTGSTDTQYF.

The V gene is TRBV19, the J gene TRBJ2-2, with 11 bases identical to TRBD2. The germline gives CDR1 LNHDA, CDR2 SQIVND (reference sequence). The CDR3 extends over 17 amino acids. The junction had 9 bases not matched to a gene; V was cut back by 5 bases and J by 4 bases. CDR3 region: CASSPASGRIGTGELFF. In DNA, the CDR3 is TGTGCCAGTAGTCCGGCTAGCGGGAGGATCGGCACCGGGGAGCTGTTTTTT.

This chain connects TRBV9 to TRBJ1-3; tentative D call: TRBD1 (6 bases). CDR1 is SGDLS and CDR2 is YYNGEE in the germline V gene. The CDR3 is made up of 15 amino acids. Deletions cut 0 bases from V and 5 bases from J, with 12 bases between. The CDR3 spells CASSVGQAARNTIYF. CDR3 DNA sequence: TGTGCCAGCAGCGTAGGACAGGCCGCTAGAAACACCATATATTTT.

The V call is TRBV6-5, the J call TRBJ2-7; 11 nucleotides line up with TRBD2. Germline CDR1 reads MNHEY; CDR2 reads SVGAGI. J gave up 3 bases and V 4 bases, and 5 bases lay outside the gene matches. The CDR3 consists of 15 residues. CDR3 sequence reads: CASSSVAGGDYEQYF. CDR3 in DNA: TGTGCCAGCAGTTCCGTAGCGGGAGGGGACTACGAGCAGTACTTC.

The chain recombines TRBV28 with TRBJ1-3; unclear D gene. From germline, CDR1 is MDHEN and CDR2 SYDVKM. V dropped 3 bases and J dropped 0 bases, with 6 bases sitting between them. This CDR3 spans 14 amino acids. CDR3 sequence (DNA): TGTGCCAGCAGTTTGTCGTACTCTGGAAACACCATATATTTT. It translates to CASSLSYSGNTIYF.

The CDR3 DNA is TGTGCCAGCAGCCAAGGGGGTGCGGGATTAGAAAACATTCAGTACTTC. It translates to CASSQGGAGLENIQYF. The chain is built from TRBV5-4 and TRBJ2-4; D possibly uses TRBD1 or TRBD2 (6 bases each). The CDR3 is made up of 16 amino acids. Trimming took off 4 bases at V and 5 bases at J, with 19 bases between the two ends. The germline gives CDR1 SGHNT, CDR2 YYREEE (reference sequence).

This clone has more than one count but fewer than ten. The CDR3 DNA follows: TGTGCCAGCAGTTTATCATCAAGGGACGAGCAGTACTTC. It encodes CASSLSSRDEQYF. V usage is TRBV12-3 or TRBV12-4 and J usage is TRBJ2-7; D ambiguous. The CDR3 is made up of 13 amino acids. V shed 2 bases and J shed 5 bases, with 10 bases lying between them.

This chain links TRBV19 with TRBJ1-3; D perhaps matches TRBD1 (5 bases). Between the trimmed V and J ends, which lost 5 bases and 0 bases, there was a span of 17 bases. Looked up from germline, CDR1 is LNHDA and CDR2 is SQIVND (reference sequence). The CDR3 spans 17 residues. The CDR3 sequence is CASSRDGPRGSGNTIYF. The CDR3 nucleotides are TGTGCCAGTAGTCGGGACGGCCCAAGGGGCTCTGGAAACACCATATATTTT.

The table lists this clone with a count of one. The V gene is TRBV7-2, the J gene TRBJ2-1; TRBD2 is a possible D gene (6 bases). The germline gives CDR1 SGHTA, CDR2 FQGNSA. Trimming shortened V by 1 base and J by 7 bases, and 11 bases separated the two germline ends. CDR3 size: 14 residues. The CDR3 reads CASSLGLAWNEQFF. CDR3 DNA: TGTGCCAGCAGCTTAGGGCTAGCGTGGAATGAGCAGTTCTTC.

The rearrangement links TRBV7-2 to TRBJ2-2; D is unresolved. The CDR3 is 15 amino acids. Germline-derived CDR1 and CDR2 are SGHTA and FQGNSA. V lost 1 base to trimming and J lost 5 bases, with 11 bases between them. The CDR3 is CASSLDFAGTGELFF. The CDR3 coding sequence is TGTGCCAGCAGCTTAGACTTCGCCGGTACCGGGGAGCTGTTTTTT.

The rearrangement links TRBV3-1 (or the pseudogene TRBV3-2) to TRBJ2-1; D is unresolved. Looked up from germline, CDR1 is LGHDT and CDR2 is YNNKEL (reference sequence). The CDR3 runs 13 residues. Trimming pared 3 bases from V and 9 bases from J, leaving 12 bases between. DNA for the CDR3: TGTGCCAGCAGCCAGCAGAAGGTTGGTGAGCAGTTCTTC. This translates into CASSQQKVGEQFF.

The chain carries TRBV9 and TRBJ2-1; 7 bases align to TRBD2. Germline values: CDR1 SGDLS, CDR2 YYNGEE. This CDR3 has 14 residues. The ends lost 3 bases at V and 6 bases at J; junction bases unmatched: 6. The DNA for the CDR3 is TGTGCCAGCAGCGAGCGGGGTTTACTCAATGAGCAGTTCTTC. It translates to CASSERGLLNEQFF.

The genes are TRBV5-6 and TRBJ2-5, with D tentatively TRBD1 or TRBD2 (5 bases each). CDR1 and CDR2 from the germline V gene are SGHDT and YYEEEE. V was clipped by 4 bases and J by 2 bases, with 9 bases between them. This CDR3 is 13 amino acids long. The CDR3 here is CASSRDVQETQYF. In DNA form, the CDR3 reads TGTGCCAGCAGCCGGGACGTACAAGAGACCCAGTACTTC.

V and J are TRBV7-9 and TRBJ2-2, with a possible D match to TRBD2 (6 bases). The V end was cut by 2 bases, the J end by 6 bases, with 10 bases between. Germline CDR1 reads SEHNR; CDR2 reads FQNEAQ (reference sequence). The CDR3 has 14 residues. The CDR3 is CASSLTGASGELFF. CDR3 in DNA: TGTGCCAGCAGCTTAACGGGAGCTTCCGGGGAGCTGTTTTTT.